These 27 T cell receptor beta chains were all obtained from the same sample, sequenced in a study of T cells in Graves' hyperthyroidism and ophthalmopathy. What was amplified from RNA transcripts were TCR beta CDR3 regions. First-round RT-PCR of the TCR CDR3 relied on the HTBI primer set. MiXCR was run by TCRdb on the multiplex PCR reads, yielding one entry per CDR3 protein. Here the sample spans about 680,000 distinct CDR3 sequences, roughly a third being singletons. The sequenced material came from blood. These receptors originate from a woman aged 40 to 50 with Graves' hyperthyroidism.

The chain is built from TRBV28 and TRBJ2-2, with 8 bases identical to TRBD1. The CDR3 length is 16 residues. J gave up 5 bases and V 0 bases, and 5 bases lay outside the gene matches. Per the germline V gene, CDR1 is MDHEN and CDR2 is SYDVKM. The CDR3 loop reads CASSLWGRGRTGELFF. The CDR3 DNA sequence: TGTGCCAGCAGTTTATGGGGCAGGGGGCGAACCGGGGAGCTGTTTTTT.

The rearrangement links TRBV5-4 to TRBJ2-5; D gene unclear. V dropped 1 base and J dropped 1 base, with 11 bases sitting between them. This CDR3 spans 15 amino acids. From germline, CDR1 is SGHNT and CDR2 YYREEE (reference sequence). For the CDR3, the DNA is TGTGCCAGCAGCTTGCTATCGGAGTTCCAAGAGACCCAGTACTTC. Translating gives CASSLLSEFQETQYF.

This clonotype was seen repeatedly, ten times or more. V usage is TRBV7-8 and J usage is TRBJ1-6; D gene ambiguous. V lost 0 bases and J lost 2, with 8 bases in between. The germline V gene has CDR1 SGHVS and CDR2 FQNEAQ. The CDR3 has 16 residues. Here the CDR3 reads CASSLARDTYNSPLHF. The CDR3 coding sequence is TGTGCCAGCAGCTTAGCGCGTGACACCTATAATTCACCCCTCCACTTT.

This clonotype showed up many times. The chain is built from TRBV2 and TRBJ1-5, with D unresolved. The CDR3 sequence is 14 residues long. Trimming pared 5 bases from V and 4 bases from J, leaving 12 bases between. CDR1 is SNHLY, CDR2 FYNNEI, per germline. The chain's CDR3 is CASSKRYVNQPQHF. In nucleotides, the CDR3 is TGTGCCAGCAGTAAGCGGTACGTTAATCAGCCCCAGCATTTT.

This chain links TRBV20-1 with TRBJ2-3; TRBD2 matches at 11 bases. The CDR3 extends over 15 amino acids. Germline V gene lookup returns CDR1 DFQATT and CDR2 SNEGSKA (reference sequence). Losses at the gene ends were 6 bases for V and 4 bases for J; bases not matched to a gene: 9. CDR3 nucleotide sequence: TGCAGTGCGGATAGCGGGAGGGCGGTTTCAGATACGCAGTATTTT. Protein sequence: CSADSGRAVSDTQYF.

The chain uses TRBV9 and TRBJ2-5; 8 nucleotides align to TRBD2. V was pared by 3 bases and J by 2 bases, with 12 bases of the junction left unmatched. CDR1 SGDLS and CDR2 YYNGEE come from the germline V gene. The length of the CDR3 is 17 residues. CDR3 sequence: CASSERPSGGPQETQYF. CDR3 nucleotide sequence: TGTGCCAGCAGCGAGAGGCCCAGCGGGGGCCCTCAAGAGACCCAGTACTTC. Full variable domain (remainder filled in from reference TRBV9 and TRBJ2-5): DSGVTQTPKHLITATGQRVTLRCSPRSGDLSVYWYQQSLDQGLQFLIQYYNGEERAKGNILERFSAQQFPDLHSELNLSSLELGDSALYFCASSERPSGGPQETQYFGPGTRLLVL.

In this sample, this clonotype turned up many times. CDR3 loop: CASSIPGLRYGYTF. The DNA for the CDR3 is TGTGCCAGTAGTATCCCGGGACTACGTTATGGCTACACCTTC. The chain has TRBV19 and TRBJ1-2; maybe TRBD1 (5 bases). Trimming removed 3 bases from V and 5 bases from J, with 13 bases in between. CDR3 length equals 14 residues. Germline V lookup: CDR1 LNHDA, CDR2 SQIVND (reference sequence).

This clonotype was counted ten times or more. The CDR3 protein is CASSGPTGRTNSGANVLTF. As DNA, the CDR3 is TGTGCCAGTAGTGGACCGACAGGACGAACTAACTCTGGGGCCAACGTCCTGACTTTC. The chain employs TRBV19 and TRBJ2-6, with TRBD1 as a possible D gene (6 bases). This CDR3 comprises 19 residues. Germline lookup yields CDR1 LNHDA and CDR2 SQIVND (reference sequence). Trimming took 5 bases from V and 0 from J, leaving 20 bases between them.

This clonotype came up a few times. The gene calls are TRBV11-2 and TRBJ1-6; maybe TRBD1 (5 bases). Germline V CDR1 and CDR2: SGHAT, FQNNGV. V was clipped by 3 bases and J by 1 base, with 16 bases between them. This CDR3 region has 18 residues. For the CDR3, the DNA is TGTGCCAGCAGCTTCCCGCGGGGGGGGGTGTCCTATAATTCACCCCTCCACTTT. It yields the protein CASSFPRGGVSYNSPLHF.

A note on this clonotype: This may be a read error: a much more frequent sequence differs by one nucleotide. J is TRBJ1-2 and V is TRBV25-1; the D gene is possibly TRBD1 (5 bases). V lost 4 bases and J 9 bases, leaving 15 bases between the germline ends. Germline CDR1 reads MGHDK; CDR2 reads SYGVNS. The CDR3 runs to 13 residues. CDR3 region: CASSGGFQGCYTF. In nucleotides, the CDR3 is TGTGCCAGCAGTGGAGGCTTCCAGGGATGCTACACCTTC.

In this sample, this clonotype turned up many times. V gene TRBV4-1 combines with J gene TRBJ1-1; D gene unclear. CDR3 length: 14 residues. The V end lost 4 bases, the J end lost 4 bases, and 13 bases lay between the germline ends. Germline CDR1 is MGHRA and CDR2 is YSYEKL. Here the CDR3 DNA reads TGCGCCAGCAGCCCCTTCCGACACATCACTGAAGCTTTCTTT. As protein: CASSPFRHITEAFF.

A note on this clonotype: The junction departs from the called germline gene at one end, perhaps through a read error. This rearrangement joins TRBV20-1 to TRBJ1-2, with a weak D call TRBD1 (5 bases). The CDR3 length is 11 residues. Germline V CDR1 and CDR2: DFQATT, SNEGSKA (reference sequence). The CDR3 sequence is CCARNRLGYTF. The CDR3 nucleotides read TGCTGTGCTAGAAACAGGCTCGGCTACACCTTC.

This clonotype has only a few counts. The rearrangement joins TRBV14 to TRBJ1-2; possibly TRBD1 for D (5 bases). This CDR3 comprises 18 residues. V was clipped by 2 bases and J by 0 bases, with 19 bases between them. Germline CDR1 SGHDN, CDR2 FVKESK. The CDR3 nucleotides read TGTGCCAGCAGCCAAAGTCTGACAGCCCGGCGAGCTAACTATGGCTACACCTTC. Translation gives CASSQSLTARRANYGYTF.

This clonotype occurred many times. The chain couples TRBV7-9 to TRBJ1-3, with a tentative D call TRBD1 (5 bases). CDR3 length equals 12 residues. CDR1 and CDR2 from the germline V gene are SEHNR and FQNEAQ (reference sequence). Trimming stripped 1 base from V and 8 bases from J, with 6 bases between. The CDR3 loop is CASSLVGDTIYF. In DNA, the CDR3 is TGTGCCAGCAGCTTAGTGGGGGACACCATATATTTT. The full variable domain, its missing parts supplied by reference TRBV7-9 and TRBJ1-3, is DTGVSQNPRHKITKRGQNVTFRCDPISEHNRLYWYRQTLGQGPEFLTYFQNEAQLEKSRLLSDRFSAERPKGSFSTLEIQRTEQGDSAMYLCASSLVGDTIYFGEGSWLTVV.

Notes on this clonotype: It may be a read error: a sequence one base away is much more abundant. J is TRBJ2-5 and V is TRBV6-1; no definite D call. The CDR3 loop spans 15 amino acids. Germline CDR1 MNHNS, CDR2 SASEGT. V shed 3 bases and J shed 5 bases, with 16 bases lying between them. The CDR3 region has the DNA TGTGCCAGCAGTGACGTGGGCCCCAGCGAGGAGACCCAGTACTTC. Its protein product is CASSDVGPSEETQYF.

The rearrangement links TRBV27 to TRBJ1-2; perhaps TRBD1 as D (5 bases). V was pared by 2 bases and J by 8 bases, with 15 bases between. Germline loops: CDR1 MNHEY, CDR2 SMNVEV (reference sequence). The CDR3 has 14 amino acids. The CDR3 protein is CASSLISGSRGYTF. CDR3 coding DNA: TGTGCCAGCAGTTTAATATCAGGGAGTCGAGGCTACACCTTC.

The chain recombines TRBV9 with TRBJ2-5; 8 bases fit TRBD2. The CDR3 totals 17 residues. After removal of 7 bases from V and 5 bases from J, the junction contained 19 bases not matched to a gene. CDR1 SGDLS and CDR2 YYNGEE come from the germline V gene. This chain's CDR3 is CASSPPNSGEARETQYF. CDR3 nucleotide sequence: TGTGCCAGCTCACCACCGAATAGCGGGGAGGCCCGGGAGACCCAGTACTTC.

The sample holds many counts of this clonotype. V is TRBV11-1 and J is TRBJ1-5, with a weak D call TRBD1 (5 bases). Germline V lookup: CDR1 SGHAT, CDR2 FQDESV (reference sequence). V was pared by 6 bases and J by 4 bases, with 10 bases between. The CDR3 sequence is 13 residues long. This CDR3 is CASSWGRNQPQHF. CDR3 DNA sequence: TGTGCCAGCAGTTGGGGACGGAATCAGCCCCAGCATTTT.

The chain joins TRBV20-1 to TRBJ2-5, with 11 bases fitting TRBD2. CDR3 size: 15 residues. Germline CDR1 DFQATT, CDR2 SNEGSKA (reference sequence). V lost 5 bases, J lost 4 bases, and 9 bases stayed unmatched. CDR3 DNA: TGCAGTGCTGGACTAGCGGGCCCAAGGAGAGAGACCCAGTACTTC. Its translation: CSAGLAGPRRETQYF.

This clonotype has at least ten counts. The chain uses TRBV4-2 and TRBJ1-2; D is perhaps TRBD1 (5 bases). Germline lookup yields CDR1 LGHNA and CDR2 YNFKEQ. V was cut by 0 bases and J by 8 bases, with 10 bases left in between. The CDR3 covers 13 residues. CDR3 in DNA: TGTGCCAGCAGCCAAGAAAGAGACAGAGGCTACACCTTC. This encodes CASSQERDRGYTF.

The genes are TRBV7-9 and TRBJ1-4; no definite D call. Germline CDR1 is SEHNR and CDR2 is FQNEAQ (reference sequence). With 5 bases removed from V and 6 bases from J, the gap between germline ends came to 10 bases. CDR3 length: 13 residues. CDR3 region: CASSLKLDEKLFF. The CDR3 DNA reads TGTGCCAGCAGCCTGAAATTGGATGAAAAACTGTTTTTT.

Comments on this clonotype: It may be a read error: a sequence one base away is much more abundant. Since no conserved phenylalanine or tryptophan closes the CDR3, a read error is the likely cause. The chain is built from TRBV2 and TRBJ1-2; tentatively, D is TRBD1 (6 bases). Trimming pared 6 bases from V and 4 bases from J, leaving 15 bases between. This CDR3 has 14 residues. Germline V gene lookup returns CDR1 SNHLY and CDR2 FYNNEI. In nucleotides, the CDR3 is TGTGCCAGCAGCTGGGACACCGCTGGCTATGGCTACACCCTC. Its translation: CASSWDTAGYGYTL.

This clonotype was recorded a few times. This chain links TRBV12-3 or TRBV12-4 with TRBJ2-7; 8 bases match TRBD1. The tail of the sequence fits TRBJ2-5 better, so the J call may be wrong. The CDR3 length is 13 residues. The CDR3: CASSSTGVGTQYF. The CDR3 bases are TGTGCCAGCAGTTCGACAGGGGTGGGGACCCAGTACTTC.

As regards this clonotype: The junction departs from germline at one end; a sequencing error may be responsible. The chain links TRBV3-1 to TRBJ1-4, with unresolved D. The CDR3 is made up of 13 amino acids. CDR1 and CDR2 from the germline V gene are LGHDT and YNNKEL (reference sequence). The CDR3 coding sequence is TGTGCCTGCAGCCTCGGACGCGATGAAAAACTGTTTTTT. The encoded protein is CACSLGRDEKLFF.

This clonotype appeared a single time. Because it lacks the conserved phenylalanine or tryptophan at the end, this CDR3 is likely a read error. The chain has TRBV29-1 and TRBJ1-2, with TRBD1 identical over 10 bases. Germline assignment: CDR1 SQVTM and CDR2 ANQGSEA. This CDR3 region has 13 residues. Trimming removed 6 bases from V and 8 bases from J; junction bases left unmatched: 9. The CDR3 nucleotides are TGCAGCGTAGACAGGGGGCTCAAGGACGGCTACACCTCC. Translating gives CSVDRGLKDGYTS.

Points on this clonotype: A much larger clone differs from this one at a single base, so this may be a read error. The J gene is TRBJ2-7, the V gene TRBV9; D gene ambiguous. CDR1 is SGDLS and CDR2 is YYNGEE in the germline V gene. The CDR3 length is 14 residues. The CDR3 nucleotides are TGTGCCAGCAGCCCCTCAATCGGTGGGTACGGGCAGTACTTC. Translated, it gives CASSPSIGGYGQYF.

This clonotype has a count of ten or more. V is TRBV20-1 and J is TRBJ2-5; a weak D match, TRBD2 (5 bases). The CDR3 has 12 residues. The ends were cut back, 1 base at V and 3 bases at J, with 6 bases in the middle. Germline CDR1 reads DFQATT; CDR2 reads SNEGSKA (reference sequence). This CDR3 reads CSARAGKETQYF. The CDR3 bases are TGCAGTGCTAGAGCGGGGAAAGAGACCCAGTACTTC.